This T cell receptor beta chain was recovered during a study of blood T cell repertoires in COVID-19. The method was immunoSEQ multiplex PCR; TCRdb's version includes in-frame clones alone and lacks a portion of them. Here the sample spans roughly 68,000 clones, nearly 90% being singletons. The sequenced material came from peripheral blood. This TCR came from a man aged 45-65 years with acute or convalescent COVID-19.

In DNA form, the CDR3 reads TGCGCCAGCGGGGGGGACTATGGCTACACCTTC. Its protein product is CASGGDYGYTF. V is TRBV5-1 and J is TRBJ1-2; tentatively, D is TRBD1 (5 bases). The V end was cut by 7 bases, the J end by 3 bases, with 7 bases between. This CDR3 is 11 amino acids long. Germline CDR1 is SGHRS and CDR2 is YFSETQ.